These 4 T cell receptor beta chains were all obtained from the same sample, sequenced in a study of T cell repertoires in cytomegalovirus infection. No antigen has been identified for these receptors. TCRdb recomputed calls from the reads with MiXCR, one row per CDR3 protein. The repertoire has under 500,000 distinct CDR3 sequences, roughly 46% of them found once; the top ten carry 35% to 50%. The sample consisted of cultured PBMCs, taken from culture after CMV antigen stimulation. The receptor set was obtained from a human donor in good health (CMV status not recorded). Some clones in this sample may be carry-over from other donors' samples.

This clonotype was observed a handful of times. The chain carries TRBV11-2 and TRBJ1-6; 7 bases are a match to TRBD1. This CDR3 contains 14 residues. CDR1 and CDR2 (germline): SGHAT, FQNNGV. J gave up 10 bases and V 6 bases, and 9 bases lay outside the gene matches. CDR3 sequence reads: CASRRDRLESPLHF. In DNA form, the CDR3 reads TGTGCCAGCAGGAGGGACAGATTAGAATCACCCCTCCACTTT.

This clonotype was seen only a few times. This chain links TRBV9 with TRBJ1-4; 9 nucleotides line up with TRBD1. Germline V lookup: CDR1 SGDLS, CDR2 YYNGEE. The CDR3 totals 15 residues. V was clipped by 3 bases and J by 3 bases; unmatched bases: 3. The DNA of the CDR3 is TGTGCCAGCAGCGCCCGGACAGGGGCTAATGAAAAACTGTTTTTT. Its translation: CASSARTGANEKLFF.

The CDR3 is CASSDSGGAGEQFF. Written as DNA, the CDR3 is TGTGCCAGCAGTGACAGCGGGGGGGCCGGTGAGCAGTTCTTC. This rearrangement joins TRBV6-4 to TRBJ2-1; 10 nucleotides align to TRBD2. In germline, CDR1 is MRHNA, CDR2 SNTAGT. The CDR3 loop spans 14 amino acids. V dropped 2 bases and J dropped 9; count of bases not matched to a gene: 4.

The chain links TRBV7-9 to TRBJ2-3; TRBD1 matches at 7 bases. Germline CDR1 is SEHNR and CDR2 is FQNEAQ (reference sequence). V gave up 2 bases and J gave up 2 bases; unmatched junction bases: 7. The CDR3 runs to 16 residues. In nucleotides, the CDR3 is TGTGCCAGCAGCTTACCCGGGACAGACTACACAGATACGCAGTATTTT. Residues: CASSLPGTDYTDTQYF.